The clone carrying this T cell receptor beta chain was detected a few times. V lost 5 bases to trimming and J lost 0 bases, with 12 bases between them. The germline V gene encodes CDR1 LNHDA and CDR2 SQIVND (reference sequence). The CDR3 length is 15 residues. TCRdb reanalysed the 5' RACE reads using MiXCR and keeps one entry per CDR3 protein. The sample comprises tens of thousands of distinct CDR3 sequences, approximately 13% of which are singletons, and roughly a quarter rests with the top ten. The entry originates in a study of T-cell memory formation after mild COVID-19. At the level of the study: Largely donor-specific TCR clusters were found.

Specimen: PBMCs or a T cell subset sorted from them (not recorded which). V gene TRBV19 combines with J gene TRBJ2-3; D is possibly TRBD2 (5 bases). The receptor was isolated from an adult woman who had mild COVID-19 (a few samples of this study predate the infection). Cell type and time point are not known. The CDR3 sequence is CASSAPSISTDTQYF. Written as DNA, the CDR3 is TGTGCCAGTAGTGCACCTAGCATAAGCACAGATACGCAGTATTTT.